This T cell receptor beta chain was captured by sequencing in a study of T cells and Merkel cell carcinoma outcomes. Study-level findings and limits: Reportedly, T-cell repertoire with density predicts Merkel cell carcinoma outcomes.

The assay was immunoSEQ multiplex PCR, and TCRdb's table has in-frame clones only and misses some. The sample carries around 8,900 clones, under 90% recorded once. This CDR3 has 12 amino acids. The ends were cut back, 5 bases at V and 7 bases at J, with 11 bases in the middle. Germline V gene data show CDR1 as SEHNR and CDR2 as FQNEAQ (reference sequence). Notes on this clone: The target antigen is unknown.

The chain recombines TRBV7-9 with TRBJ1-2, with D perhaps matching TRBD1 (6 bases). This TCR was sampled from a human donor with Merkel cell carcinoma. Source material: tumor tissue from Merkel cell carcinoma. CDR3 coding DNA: TGTGCCAGCAGCACCTGGGACATTGGCTACACCTTC. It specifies CASSTWDIGYTF. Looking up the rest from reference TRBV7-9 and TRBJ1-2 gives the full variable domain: DTGVSQNPRHKITKRGQNVTFRCDPISEHNRLYWYRQTLGQGPEFLTYFQNEAQLEKSRLLSDRFSAERPKGSFSTLEIQRTEQGDSAMYLCASSTWDIGYTFGSGTRLTVV.